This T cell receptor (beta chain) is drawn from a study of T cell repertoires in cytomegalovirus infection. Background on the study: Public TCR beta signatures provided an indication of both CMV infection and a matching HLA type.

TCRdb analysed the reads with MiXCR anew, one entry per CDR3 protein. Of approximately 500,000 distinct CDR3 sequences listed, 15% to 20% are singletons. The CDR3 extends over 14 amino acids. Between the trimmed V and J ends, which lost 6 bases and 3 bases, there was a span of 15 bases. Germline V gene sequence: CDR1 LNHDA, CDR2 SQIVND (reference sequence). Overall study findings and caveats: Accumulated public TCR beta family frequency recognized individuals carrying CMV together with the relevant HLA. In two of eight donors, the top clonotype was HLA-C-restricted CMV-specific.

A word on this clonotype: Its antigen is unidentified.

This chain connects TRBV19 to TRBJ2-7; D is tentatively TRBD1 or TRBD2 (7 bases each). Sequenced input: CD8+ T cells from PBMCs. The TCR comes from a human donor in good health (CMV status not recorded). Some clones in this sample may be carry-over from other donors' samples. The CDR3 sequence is CASSPRGGNYEQYF. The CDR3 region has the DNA TGTGCCAGTAGCCCCAGGGGGGGTAACTACGAGCAGTACTTC.